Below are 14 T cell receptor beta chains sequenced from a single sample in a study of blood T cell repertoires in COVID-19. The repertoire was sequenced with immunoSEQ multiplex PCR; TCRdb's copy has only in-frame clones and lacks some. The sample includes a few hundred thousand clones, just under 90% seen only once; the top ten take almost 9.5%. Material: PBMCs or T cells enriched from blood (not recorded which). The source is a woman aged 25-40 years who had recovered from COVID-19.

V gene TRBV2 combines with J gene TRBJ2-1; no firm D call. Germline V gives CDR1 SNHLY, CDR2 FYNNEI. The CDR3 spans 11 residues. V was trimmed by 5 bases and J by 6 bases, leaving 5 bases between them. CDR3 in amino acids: CASSSRNEQFF. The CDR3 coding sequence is TGTGCCAGCAGTTCCCGCAATGAGCAGTTCTTC.

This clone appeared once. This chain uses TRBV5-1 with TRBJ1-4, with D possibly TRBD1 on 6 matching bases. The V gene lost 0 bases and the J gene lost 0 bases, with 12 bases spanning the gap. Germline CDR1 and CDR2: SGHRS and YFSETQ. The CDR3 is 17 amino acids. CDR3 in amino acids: CASSLDLGDTTNEKLFF. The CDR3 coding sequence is TGCGCCAGCAGCTTGGATTTGGGGGACACAACTAATGAAAAACTGTTTTTT.

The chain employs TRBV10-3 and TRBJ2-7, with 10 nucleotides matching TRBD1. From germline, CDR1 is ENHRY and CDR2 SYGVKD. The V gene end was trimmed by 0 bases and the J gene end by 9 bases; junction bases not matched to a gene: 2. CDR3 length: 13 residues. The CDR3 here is CAISESTGGGQYF. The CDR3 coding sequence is TGTGCCATCAGTGAGTCGACAGGGGGCGGGCAGTACTTC.

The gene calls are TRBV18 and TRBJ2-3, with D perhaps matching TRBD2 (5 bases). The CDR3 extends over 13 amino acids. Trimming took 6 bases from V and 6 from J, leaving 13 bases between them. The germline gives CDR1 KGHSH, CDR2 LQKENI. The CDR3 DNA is TGTGCCAGCTCGACGGGCGGGTTCGATACGCAGTATTTT. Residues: CASSTGGFDTQYF.

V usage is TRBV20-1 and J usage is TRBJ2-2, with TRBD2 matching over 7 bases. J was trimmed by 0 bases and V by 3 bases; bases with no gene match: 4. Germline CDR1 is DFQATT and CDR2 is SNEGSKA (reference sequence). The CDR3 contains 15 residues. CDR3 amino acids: CSASYGGTNTGELFF. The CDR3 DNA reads TGCAGTGCTAGTTACGGGGGGACGAACACCGGGGAGCTGTTTTTT.

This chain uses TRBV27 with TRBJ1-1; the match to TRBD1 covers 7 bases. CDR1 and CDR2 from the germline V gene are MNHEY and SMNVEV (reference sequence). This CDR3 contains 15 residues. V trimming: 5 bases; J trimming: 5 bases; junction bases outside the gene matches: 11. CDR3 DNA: TGTGCCAGCAGTCTCACCCCAGGGGGGTTGACTGAAGCTTTCTTT. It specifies CASSLTPGGLTEAFF.

The CDR3 sequence is CSVGTGDGEAFF. CDR3 DNA: TGCAGCGTTGGGACAGGGGATGGAGAAGCTTTCTTT. The chain joins TRBV29-1 to TRBJ1-1; 9 bases match TRBD1. Germline-derived CDR1 and CDR2 are SQVTM and ANQGSEA. The CDR3 covers 12 residues. V trimming: 4 bases; J trimming: 8 bases; junction bases outside the gene matches: 5. Drawing the rest from reference TRBV29-1 and TRBJ1-1, the complete variable domain is SAVISQKPSRDICQRGTSLTIQCQVDSQVTMMFWYRQQPGQSLTLIATANQGSEATYESGFVIDKFPISRPNLTFSTLTVSNMSPEDSSIYLCSVGTGDGEAFFGQGTRLTVV.

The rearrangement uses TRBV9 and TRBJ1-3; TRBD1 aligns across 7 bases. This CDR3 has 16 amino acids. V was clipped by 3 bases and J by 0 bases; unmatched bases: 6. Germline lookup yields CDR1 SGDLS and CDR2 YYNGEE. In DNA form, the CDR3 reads TGTGCCAGCAGCGGAACGACAGGGTCCTCTGGAAACACCATATATTTT. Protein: CASSGTTGSSGNTIYF.

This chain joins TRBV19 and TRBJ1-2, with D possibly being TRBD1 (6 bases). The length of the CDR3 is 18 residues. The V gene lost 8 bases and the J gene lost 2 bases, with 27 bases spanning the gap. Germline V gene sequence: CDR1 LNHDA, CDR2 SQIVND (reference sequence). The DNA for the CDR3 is TGTGCCAGTGGCCCCCTTGTCGGACAGCCTCTCGCCAACTATGGCTACACCTTC. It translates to CASGPLVGQPLANYGYTF.

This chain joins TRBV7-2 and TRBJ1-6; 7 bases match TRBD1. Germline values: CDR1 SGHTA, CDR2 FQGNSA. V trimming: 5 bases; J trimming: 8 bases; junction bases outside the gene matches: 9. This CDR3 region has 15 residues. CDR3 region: CASSPPGGQDSPLHF. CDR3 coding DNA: TGTGCCAGCAGCCCGCCAGGGGGTCAGGATTCACCCCTCCACTTT.

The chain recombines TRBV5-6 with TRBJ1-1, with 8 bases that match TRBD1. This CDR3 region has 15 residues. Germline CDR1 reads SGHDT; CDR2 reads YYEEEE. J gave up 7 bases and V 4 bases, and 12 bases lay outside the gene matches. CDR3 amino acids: CASSHRDRLWVEAFF. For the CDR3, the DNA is TGTGCCAGCAGCCACCGGGACAGGTTGTGGGTTGAAGCTTTCTTT.

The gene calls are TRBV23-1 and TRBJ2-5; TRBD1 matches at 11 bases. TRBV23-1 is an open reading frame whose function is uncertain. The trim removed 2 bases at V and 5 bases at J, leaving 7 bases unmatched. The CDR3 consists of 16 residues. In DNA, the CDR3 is TGCGCCAGCAGTCAACACGGACAGGGGGCGTTGGAGACCCAGTACTTC. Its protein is CASSQHGQGALETQYF.

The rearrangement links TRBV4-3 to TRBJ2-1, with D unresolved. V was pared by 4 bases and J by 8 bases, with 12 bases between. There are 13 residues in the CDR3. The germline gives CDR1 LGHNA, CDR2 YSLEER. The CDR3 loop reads CASSLTAGDEQFF. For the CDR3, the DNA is TGCGCCAGCAGCCTTACGGCAGGCGATGAGCAGTTCTTC.

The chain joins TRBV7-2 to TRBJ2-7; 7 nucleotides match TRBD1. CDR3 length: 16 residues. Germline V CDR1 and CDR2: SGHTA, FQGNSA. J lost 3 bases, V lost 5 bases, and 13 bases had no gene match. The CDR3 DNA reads TGTGCCAGCAGCCAGCGTACCCCCAGGGGGATCTACGAGCAGTACTTC. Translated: CASSQRTPRGIYEQYF.